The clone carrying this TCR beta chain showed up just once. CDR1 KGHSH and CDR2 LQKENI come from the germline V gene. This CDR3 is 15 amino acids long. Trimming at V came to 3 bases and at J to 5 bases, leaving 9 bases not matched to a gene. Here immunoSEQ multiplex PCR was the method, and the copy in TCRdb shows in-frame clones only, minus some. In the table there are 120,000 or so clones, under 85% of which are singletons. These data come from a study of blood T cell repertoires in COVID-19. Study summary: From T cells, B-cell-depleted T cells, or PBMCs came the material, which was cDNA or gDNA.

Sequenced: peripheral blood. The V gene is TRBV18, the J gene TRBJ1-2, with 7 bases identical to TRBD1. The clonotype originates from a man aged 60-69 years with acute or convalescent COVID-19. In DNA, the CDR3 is TGTGCCAGCTCACCCTCCGGACAGGAACTTTATGGCTACACCTTC. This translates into CASSPSGQELYGYTF.